Below are 17 T cell receptor beta chains sequenced from a single sample in a study of cytomegalovirus exposure and HLA in healthy donors. PCR amplification relied on 60 Vbeta primers (plus 13 Jbeta primers). The repertoire was sequenced with immunoSEQ multiplex PCR; TCRdb's copy has only in-frame clones and lacks some. The data show about 190,000 clones, roughly four fifths seen once. Sequenced input: PBMCs. These receptors were collected from a woman between 18 and 29 years old in good health and CMV-seropositive.

The chain has TRBV7-9 and TRBJ2-3; TRBD2 is a possible D gene (5 bases). Germline V lookup: CDR1 SEHNR, CDR2 FQNEAQ (reference sequence). V dropped 2 bases and J dropped 2 bases, with 11 bases sitting between them. The CDR3 loop spans 15 amino acids. Written as DNA, the CDR3 is TGTGCCAGCAGCTTAAGGCAGCGGAACACAGATACGCAGTATTTT. Amino acids: CASSLRQRNTDTQYF.

The chain combines TRBV27 with TRBJ1-6, with TRBD1 identical over 7 bases. Germline CDR1 MNHEY, CDR2 SMNVEV (reference sequence). J was trimmed by 9 bases and V by 7 bases; bases with no gene match: 12. The CDR3 loop spans 15 amino acids. CDR3 protein: CASTNGGGEGSPLHF. CDR3 nucleotides: TGTGCCAGCACGAACGGAGGGGGCGAGGGTTCACCCCTCCACTTT.

The chain is built from TRBV7-3 and TRBJ1-1; 7 positions match TRBD1. Germline CDR1 is SGHTA and CDR2 is FQGTGA. Trimming cost V 6 bases and J 10 bases; bases outside gene matches: 11. This CDR3 contains 13 residues. The CDR3 bases are TGTGCCAGCAGGGAGCAGACAGGGACCGGAGCTTTCTTT. Residues: CASREQTGTGAFF.

J is TRBJ2-3 and V is TRBV19, with 10 positions matching TRBD2. Germline assignment: CDR1 LNHDA and CDR2 SQIVND (reference sequence). This CDR3 contains 15 residues. The V gene end was trimmed by 5 bases and the J gene end by 2 bases; junction bases not matched to a gene: 4. CDR3 in DNA: TGTGCCAGTAGTTGGACTAGCGGATTCACAGATACGCAGTATTTT. This sequence encodes CASSWTSGFTDTQYF.

This clone was observed once. The rearrangement uses TRBV18 and TRBJ2-3; 14 positions agree with TRBD2. Germline V gene lookup returns CDR1 KGHSH and CDR2 LQKENI. The CDR3 has 21 residues. The junction had 20 bases not matched to a gene; V was cut back by 9 bases and J by 0 bases. The CDR3 sequence is CASSPNRLAGGGRSSTDTQYF. The CDR3, as DNA: TGTGCCAGTTCCCCCAATCGACTAGCGGGGGGGGGACGCTCTAGCACAGATACGCAGTATTTT.

The chain employs TRBV30 and TRBJ1-5, with a weak D call TRBD1 (5 bases). From germline, CDR1 is GTSNPN and CDR2 SVGIG (reference sequence). The CDR3 covers 14 residues. V lost 7 bases and J 3 bases, leaving 16 bases between the germline ends. CDR3 DNA sequence: TGTGCCTACCGACAGCGAAAACTCAATCAGCCCCAGCATTTT. Amino acids: CAYRQRKLNQPQHF. Full variable domain (remainder filled in from reference TRBV30 and TRBJ1-5): SQTIHQWPATLVQPVGSPLSLECTVEGTSNPNLYWYRQAAGRGLQLLFYSVGIGQISSEVPQNLSASRPQDRQFILSSKKLLLSDSGFYLCAYRQRKLNQPQHFGDGTRLSIL.

In its sample, this clone was seen a few times. The chain employs TRBV10-1 and TRBJ1-6; no reliable D call. The germline V and J ends were trimmed by 4 bases and 9 bases, with 10 bases remaining between them. Germline CDR1 is WNHNN and CDR2 is SYGVQD (reference sequence). This CDR3 comprises 13 residues. CDR3 nucleotides: TGCGCCAGCAGTGGGACTCTAGGTTCACCCCTCCACTTT. Translating it yields CASSGTLGSPLHF.

This clone was counted only a few times. This chain joins TRBV21-1 and TRBJ1-3. TRBV21-1 is a recognized pseudogene. The CDR3 extends over 13 amino acids. CDR3 in amino acids: CASSKVAGNTIYF. The DNA for the CDR3 is TGTGCCAGCAGCAAAGTTGCGGGAAACACCATATATTTT.

CDR3 protein: CASSPRTSAEQYF. The CDR3 nucleotides are TGCGCCAGCAGCCCTCGAACTAGCGCCGAGCAGTACTTC. The rearrangement uses TRBV4-1 and TRBJ2-7, with 7 bases aligning to TRBD2. The CDR3 sequence is 13 residues long. V trimming: 4 bases; J trimming: 6 bases; junction bases outside the gene matches: 6. Germline V gene sequence: CDR1 MGHRA, CDR2 YSYEKL.

J is TRBJ1-3 and V is TRBV7-9; D gene uncertain. This CDR3 comprises 14 residues. Deletions cut 0 bases from V and 4 bases from J, with 7 bases between. Germline CDR1 reads SEHNR; CDR2 reads FQNEAQ (reference sequence). The CDR3 is CASSLAGGGNTIYF. CDR3 sequence (DNA): TGTGCCAGCAGCTTAGCCGGAGGAGGAAACACCATATATTTT.

The V gene is TRBV15, the J gene TRBJ2-7, with a possible D match to TRBD1 (6 bases). The germline V and J ends were trimmed by 5 bases and 3 bases, with 17 bases remaining between them. The CDR3 is made up of 15 amino acids. Germline lookup yields CDR1 LNHNV and CDR2 YYDKDF (reference sequence). In nucleotides, the CDR3 is TGTGCCACCAGCGCCCCAGGTAGGGGGAGCTACGAGCAGTACGTC. Its translation is CATSAPGRGSYEQYV.

The V call is TRBV5-1, the J call TRBJ2-3; the match to TRBD1 covers 7 bases. Germline V gives CDR1 SGHRS, CDR2 YFSETQ. This CDR3 is built from 15 residues. V dropped 4 bases and J dropped 2; count of bases not matched to a gene: 7. The CDR3 sequence: CASSTRQGPTDTQYF. The CDR3 DNA reads TGCGCCAGCAGCACCCGACAGGGCCCCACAGATACGCAGTATTTT.

V gene TRBV19 combines with J gene TRBJ1-4; D ambiguous. Germline V CDR1 and CDR2: LNHDA, SQIVND (reference sequence). CDR3 length: 15 residues. Deletions cut 3 bases from V and 7 bases from J, with 15 bases between. The CDR3 region has the DNA TGTGCCAGTAGTATCTCCTCGGGGAACCTTGAAAAACTGTTTTTT. It specifies CASSISSGNLEKLFF.

The V gene is TRBV12-2, the J gene TRBJ2-3; the table gives TRBD2 as D, unverified against the DNA. TRBV12-2 is a pseudogene. The CDR3 is 15 amino acids. CDR3 in amino acids: CASRPGLSSSDTQYF. The CDR3 bases are TGTGCAAGTCGCCCGGGACTCTCTTCGTCGGATACGCAGTATTTT.

The CDR3 sequence: CASSLDPGGAIISGANVLTF. The DNA for the CDR3 is TGTGCCAGCAGCTTAGATCCGGGCGGGGCCATCATCTCTGGGGCCAACGTCCTGACTTTC. J is TRBJ2-6 and V is TRBV11-2; weak D call: TRBD2 (6 bases). V was shortened by 0 bases and J by 0 bases, with 18 bases between the two germline ends. The CDR3 runs to 20 residues. Germline CDR1 SGHAT, CDR2 FQNNGV. The full variable domain, rest sourced from reference TRBV11-2 and TRBJ2-6, is EAGVAQSPRYKIIEKRQSVAFWCNPISGHATLYWYQQILGQGPKLLIQFQNNGVVDDSQLPKDRFSAERLKGVDSTLKIQPAKLEDSAVYLCASSLDPGGAIISGANVLTFGAGSRLTVL.

The genes are TRBV27 and TRBJ1-1; no firm D call. CDR1 MNHEY and CDR2 SMNVEV come from the germline V gene (reference sequence). The CDR3 sequence is 12 residues long. The V gene lost 3 bases and the J gene lost 3 bases, with 5 bases spanning the gap. DNA for the CDR3: TGTGCCAGCAGTTTCGGGGACACTGAAGCTTTCTTT. Encoded protein: CASSFGDTEAFF.

This chain uses TRBV9 with TRBJ1-1, with TRBD1 identical over 12 bases. The CDR3 sequence is 15 residues long. V lost 0 bases and J lost 6; bases outside the gene matches: 3. CDR1 is SGDLS, CDR2 YYNGEE, per germline. The CDR3 protein is CASSVGDRGHPEAFF. The DNA for the CDR3 is TGTGCCAGCAGCGTAGGGGACAGGGGGCACCCTGAAGCTTTCTTT.